Listed here are 15 T cell receptor beta chains from one sample, sequenced in a study of spatial heterogeneity in lung cancer. These receptors are not linked to any known antigen. TCRdb re-called the 5' RACE reads with MiXCR, one entry per CDR3 protein. The sample has about 11,000 distinct CDR3 sequences; 6% to 8% are singletons. As to time point: sample taken at primary tumor resection. Study-level findings and limits: Tracking of tumor mutation counts was seen in expanded intratumoral alpha and beta TCR counts.

The source material was lung tumor tissue, sampled at surgery. The receptors were gathered from a female donor with early-stage non-small cell lung cancer.

By sample share, this clonotype is medium-sized. The library was built for alpha chains, so this beta chain is an off-target read and its size means little. The genes are TRBV6-5 and TRBJ1-2, with no clear D. Germline V CDR1 and CDR2: MNHEY, SVGAGI. The CDR3 extends over 12 amino acids. Trimming took off 2 bases at V and 6 bases at J, with 7 bases between the two ends. The CDR3 nucleotides read TGTGCCAGCAGTTACGAAGGGAATGGCTACACCTTC. Protein sequence: CASSYEGNGYTF.

This clonotype was counted at least ten times. Because this beta chain is a stray read in a library intended to capture alpha chains, its abundance should not be given much weight. The V gene is TRBV7-3, the J gene TRBJ2-1; D possibly corresponds to TRBD2 (5 bases). The CDR3 runs to 12 residues. The V gene lost 7 bases and the J gene lost 9 bases, with 13 bases spanning the gap. Germline V gene data show CDR1 as SGHTA and CDR2 as FQGTGA. The DNA of the CDR3 is TGTGCCAGCAACCTGGGAGAGGGTGAGCAGTTCTTC. Residues: CASNLGEGEQFF.

This clonotype was picked up many times. This beta chain is a stray read from a library made for alpha chains; its abundance is not meaningful. The chain uses TRBV7-9 and TRBJ2-7; no reliable D call. This CDR3 contains 13 residues. V was shortened by 0 bases and J by 7 bases, with 10 bases between the two germline ends. Germline CDR1 reads SEHNR; CDR2 reads FQNEAQ (reference sequence). CDR3 loop: CASSLALVGEQYF. The CDR3 nucleotides are TGTGCCAGCAGCTTAGCCCTAGTCGGGGAGCAGTACTTC.

This clonotype was seen many times. This beta chain appears as a stray read in a library generated for alpha chains; its size is not informative. V is TRBV9 and J is TRBJ2-5; D is undetermined. Per germline, CDR1 SGDLS and CDR2 YYNGEE. The V gene lost 0 bases and the J gene lost 2 bases, with 8 bases spanning the gap. The CDR3 is 14 residues long. CDR3 residues: CASSVGFQQETQYF. The CDR3 bases are TGTGCCAGCAGCGTAGGTTTCCAGCAAGAGACCCAGTACTTC.

As for this clonotype: With the library built for alpha chains, this beta chain is off target and its frequency is not meaningful. This rearrangement joins TRBV20-1 to TRBJ1-5; D is unclear. The germline V gene encodes CDR1 DFQATT and CDR2 SNEGSKA (reference sequence). Deletions cut 3 bases from V and 8 bases from J, with 11 bases between. The CDR3 consists of 12 residues. CDR3 sequence (DNA): TGCAGTGCTAGTCCGGGGATCGAGCCCCAGCATTTT. This codes for CSASPGIEPQHF.

This clonotype was seen only a few times. For a library built for alpha chains, this beta chain is a stray read; little rests on its size. This sequence joins TRBV6-1 and TRBJ2-1, with unresolved D. V was clipped by 1 base and J by 3 bases, with 10 bases between them. CDR3 size: 15 residues. Germline V lookup: CDR1 MNHNS, CDR2 SASEGT. The CDR3 DNA follows: TGTGCCAGCAGTGAAGATCAGTTGGGCTACAATGAGCAGTTCTTC. Translated: CASSEDQLGYNEQFF.

Notes on this clonotype: This beta chain is a stray read from a library made for alpha chains; its abundance is not meaningful. The CDR3 nucleotides are TGCGCCAGCAGCCCCGGGACCCCTCGATCAGATACGCAGTATTTT. Amino acids: CASSPGTPRSDTQYF. The chain combines TRBV5-1 with TRBJ2-3; D is tentatively TRBD1 or TRBD2 (5 bases each). Germline V CDR1 and CDR2: SGHRS, YFSETQ. The CDR3 is made up of 15 amino acids. V gave up 4 bases and J gave up 4 bases, with 16 bases separating them.

This clonotype was found many times. A library made for alpha chains picked up this beta chain off target, so its size means little. CDR3 sequence: CASSFSGSQETQYF. CDR3 sequence (DNA): TGTGCCAGCAGCTTCTCTGGGAGCCAAGAGACCCAGTACTTC. The chain has TRBV5-4 and TRBJ2-5, with D maybe TRBD2 (5 bases). V lost 2 bases and J lost 1, with 9 bases in between. Germline CDR1 reads SGHNT; CDR2 reads YYREEE (reference sequence). The CDR3 contains 14 residues.

This clonotype was observed at least ten times. The library was designed around alpha chains, so this beta chain is a stray read whose abundance carries little weight. The V and J genes are TRBV6-2 or TRBV6-3 and TRBJ1-1, with a weak D call TRBD1 (6 bases). This CDR3 region has 13 residues. V gave up 4 bases and J gave up 11 bases, with 17 bases separating them. Germline CDR1 is MNHEY and CDR2 is SVGEGT. The DNA for the CDR3 is TGTGCCAGCAGTTCGACAGGAACGAGCCTCGCTTTCTTT. Translation gives CASSSTGTSLAFF.

This clonotype was seen more than once but under ten times. Being off target in a library aimed at alpha chains, this beta chain has a size of little meaning. V and J are TRBV20-1 and TRBJ2-3, with 11 bases matching TRBD2. This CDR3 contains 16 residues. Germline values: CDR1 DFQATT, CDR2 SNEGSKA (reference sequence). Trimming at V came to 3 bases and at J to 2 bases, leaving 7 bases not matched to a gene. The CDR3 DNA reads TGCAGTGCTAGTTATCCTAGCGGGGGGACCACAGATACGCAGTATTTT. Translation: CSASYPSGGTTDTQYF.

A note on this clonotype: This beta chain slipped into a library made for alpha chains as a stray read, so its size is not meaningful. The V and J genes are TRBV5-1 and TRBJ1-1; tentative D call: TRBD1 (5 bases). The CDR3 consists of 14 residues. Between the trimmed V and J ends, which lost 1 base and 4 bases, there was a span of 11 bases. Germline CDR1 reads SGHRS; CDR2 reads YFSETQ. The CDR3 bases are TGCGCCAGCAGCTTGTTGAGTCAGGGCACTGAAGCTTTCTTT. The encoded protein is CASSLLSQGTEAFF.

As regards this clonotype: In a library made to pick up alpha chains, this beta chain is a stray read with a size that means little. This rearrangement joins TRBV7-8 to TRBJ1-1; a possible D gene is TRBD1 (6 bases). Germline CDR1 and CDR2: SGHVS and FQNEAQ. Trimming shortened V by 5 bases and J by 4 bases, and 17 bases separated the two germline ends. The CDR3 runs to 15 residues. CDR3 region: CASSPPGEKTTEAFF. DNA of the CDR3: TGTGCCAGCAGCCCCCCAGGGGAAAAAACCACTGAAGCTTTCTTT.

In this sample, this clonotype turned up a few times. The size of this beta chain means little, since it is a stray read in a library made for alpha chains. V gene TRBV19 combines with J gene TRBJ2-3, with D hard to call. The length of the CDR3 is 16 residues. Germline lookup yields CDR1 LNHDA and CDR2 SQIVND (reference sequence). Trimming removed 4 bases from V and 0 bases from J, with 14 bases in between. Here the CDR3 reads CASSSTPPGSTDTQYF. The CDR3 coding sequence is TGTGCCAGTAGTAGTACTCCTCCTGGGAGCACAGATACGCAGTATTTT.

By proportion, this clonotype is medium-sized (0.01 to 0.1%). This beta chain represents an off-target read in a library built for alpha chains; its size is of limited meaning. The chain joins TRBV6-6 to TRBJ2-5, with D maybe TRBD2 (5 bases). Germline V gene data show CDR1 as MNHNY and CDR2 as SVGAGI (reference sequence). The CDR3 length is 13 residues. Trimming took 1 base from V and 5 from J, leaving 8 bases between them. CDR3 sequence: CASSYYRGETQYF. The CDR3 coding sequence is TGTGCCAGCAGTTACTATCGAGGGGAGACCCAGTACTTC.

This clonotype is medium-sized within its sample. For a library built for alpha chains, this beta chain is a stray read; little rests on its size. This rearrangement joins TRBV12-3 or TRBV12-4 to TRBJ2-7; D perhaps matches TRBD1 (5 bases). This CDR3 region has 12 residues. Trimming removed 3 bases from V and 3 bases from J, with 6 bases in between. CDR3 DNA sequence: TGTGCCAGCAGTTTGGGGCGCTACGAGCAGTACTTC. Residues: CASSLGRYEQYF.